The rows below give T cell receptor beta chains drawn from one sample of a study of blood T cells in healthy people across ages. TCRdb re-derived calls from the 5' RACE reads in MiXCR, one entry per CDR3 protein. The table shows some 780,000 distinct CDR3 sequences, with roughly three fifths occurring only once. The sample consisted of blood. The source is a man in his forties or fifties in good health. Both conserved end residues are part of each CDR3. D genes are given only for firm matches. Not all rows give a size; the values are once, few, many and, for expanded clones, a class.

abundance	v_gene	j_gene	d_gene	CDR3nt	CDR3aa
.	TRBV6-6	TRBJ2-3	.	TGTGCCAGCAGTTACTCGACTGCCTCAGTTGATACGCAGTATTTT	CASSYSTASVDTQYF
.	TRBV3-1	TRBJ1-1	.	TGTGCCAGCAGCCAAGGCACCCAGAACACTGAAGCTTTCTTT	CASSQGTQNTEAFF
.	TRBV5-1	TRBJ2-2	TRBD2	TGCGCCAGCAGCTTCATTAGGGCGGGGGGATATGGGCGGCCCAACGCGAACACCGGGGAGCTGTTTTTT	CASSFIRAGGYGRPNANTGELFF
.	TRBV6-2/TRBV6-3	TRBJ2-7	.	TGTGCCAGCAAAGGACAGTCCTACGAGCAGTACTTC	CASKGQSYEQYF
.	TRBV20-1	TRBJ1-4	TRBD1	TGCAGTGCTAGGACGAGGACAGGGGTCAATGAAAAACTGTTTTTT	CSARTRTGVNEKLFF
.	TRBV20-1	TRBJ2-1	.	TGCAGTGCTCGTAGGGCTAGCGCCTACAATGAGCAGTTCTTC	CSARRASAYNEQFF
.	TRBV10-2	TRBJ1-5	.	TGCGCCAGCAGTGAGTCTGAGGGCGGGAGCAATCAGCCCCAGCATTTT	CASSESEGGSNQPQHF
.	TRBV6-6	TRBJ1-2	.	TGTGCCAGCAGTTACCACAGGGAAGGGGGCTACACCTTC	CASSYHREGGYTF
.	TRBV9	TRBJ2-1	TRBD2	TGTGCCAGCAGCCAGACTAGCGGGTGGAAGTTCTTC	CASSQTSGWKFF
few	TRBV12-5	TRBJ2-1	TRBD2	TGTGCTAGTGCCGGGGGGTCTAACTACAATGAGCAGTTCTTC	CASAGGSNYNEQFF
few	TRBV12-3/TRBV12-4	TRBJ1-5	TRBD1	TGTGCCAGCAGGTTCAGGGGGGCTCAGCCCCAGCATTTT	CASRFRGAQPQHF
.	TRBV29-1	TRBJ2-6	.	TGCAGCGTTTCCCGGGGATTGGAGGCTGGGGCCAACGTCCTGACTTTC	CSVSRGLEAGANVLTF
few	TRBV7-3	TRBJ2-1	.	TGTGCCAGCAGCTTAACGTGGAGAGGAAATGAGCAGTTCTTC	CASSLTWRGNEQFF
.	TRBV28	TRBJ1-2	.	TGTGCCAGCAGTTACAGGTCCAATGTTAACTATGGCTACACCTTC	CASSYRSNVNYGYTF
.	TRBV7-8	TRBJ1-6	.	TGTGCCAGCAGCTTTCGGGCAGGGGCGTATAATTCACCCCTCCACTTT	CASSFRAGAYNSPLHF
.	TRBV29-1	TRBJ1-1	TRBD1	TGCAGCGTTACGGGACAGGGTCGTCCAAACACTGAAGCTTTCTTT	CSVTGQGRPNTEAFF
few	TRBV6-6	TRBJ2-5	.	TGTGCCAGAAGTTACAAAGTCCAGATACAAGAGACCCAGTACTTC	CARSYKVQIQETQYF
.	TRBV7-2	TRBJ2-1	TRBD2	TGTGCCAGCAGCCACGAGGCGGGGGACAATGAGCAGTTCTTC	CASSHEAGDNEQFF
.	TRBV28	TRBJ2-5	TRBD2	TGTGCCAGCAGTTTTAGGACTAGCGGGGGCCAAGAGACCCAGTACTTC	CASSFRTSGGQETQYF
few	TRBV4-2	TRBJ2-1	.	TGTGCCAGCAGCCAAGAGACTTACCATGAGCAGTTCTTC	CASSQETYHEQFF
few	TRBV21-1	TRBJ2-3	.	TGTGCCAGCAGCTTACTCCGGGACACCAGCACAGATACGCAGTATTTT	CASSLLRDTSTDTQYF
.	TRBV28	TRBJ2-7	.	TGTGCCAGCAGTTTTCGGAGTCCGGGGATATACGAGCAGTACTTC	CASSFRSPGIYEQYF
few	TRBV4-3	TRBJ2-1	.	TGCGCCAGCAGCCAGGACATGACAGGTATCTCCTACAATGAGCAGTTCTTC	CASSQDMTGISYNEQFF
few	TRBV7-9	TRBJ2-1	.	TGTGCCAGCAGTCCCCCCGGGACCTACAATGAGCAGTTCTTC	CASSPPGTYNEQFF